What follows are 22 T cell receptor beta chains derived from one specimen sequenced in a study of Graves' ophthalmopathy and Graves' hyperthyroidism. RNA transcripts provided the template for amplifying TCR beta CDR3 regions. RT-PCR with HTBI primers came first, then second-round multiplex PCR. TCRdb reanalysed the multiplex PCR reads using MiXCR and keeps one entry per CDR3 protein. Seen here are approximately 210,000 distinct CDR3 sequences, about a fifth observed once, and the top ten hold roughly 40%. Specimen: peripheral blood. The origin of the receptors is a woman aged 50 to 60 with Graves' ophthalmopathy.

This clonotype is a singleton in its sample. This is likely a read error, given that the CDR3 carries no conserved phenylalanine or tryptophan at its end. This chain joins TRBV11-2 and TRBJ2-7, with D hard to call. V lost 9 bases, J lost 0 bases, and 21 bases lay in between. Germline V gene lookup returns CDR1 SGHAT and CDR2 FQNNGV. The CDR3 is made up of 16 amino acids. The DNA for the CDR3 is TGTGCCAGTAGCCGATCTGGCGTAGGAAGCTCCTACGAGCAGTACCTC. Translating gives CASSRSGVGSSYEQYL.

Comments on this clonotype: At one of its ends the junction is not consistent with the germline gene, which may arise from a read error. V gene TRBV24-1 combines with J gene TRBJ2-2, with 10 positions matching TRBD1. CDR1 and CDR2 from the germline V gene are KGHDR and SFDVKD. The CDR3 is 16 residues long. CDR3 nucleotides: TGTGCCAGCAGTCCCCCGGGACAGGGGATCACCGGGGAGCTGTTTTTT. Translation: CASSPPGQGITGELFF.

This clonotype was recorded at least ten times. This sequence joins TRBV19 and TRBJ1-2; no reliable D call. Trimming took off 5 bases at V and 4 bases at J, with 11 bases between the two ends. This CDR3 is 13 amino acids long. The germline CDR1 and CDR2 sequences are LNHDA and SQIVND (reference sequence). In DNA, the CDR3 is TGTGCCAGTAGTCCGCGGGATCTCTATGGCTACACCTTC. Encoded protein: CASSPRDLYGYTF.

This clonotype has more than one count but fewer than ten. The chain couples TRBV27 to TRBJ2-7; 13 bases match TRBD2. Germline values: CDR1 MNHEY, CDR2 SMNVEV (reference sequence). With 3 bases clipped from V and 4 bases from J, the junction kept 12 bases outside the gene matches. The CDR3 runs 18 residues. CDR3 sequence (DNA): TGTGCCAGCAGTTTTAGGGGCCCCGGACTAGCGGGAGAGTACGAGCAGTACTTC. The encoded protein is CASSFRGPGLAGEYEQYF.

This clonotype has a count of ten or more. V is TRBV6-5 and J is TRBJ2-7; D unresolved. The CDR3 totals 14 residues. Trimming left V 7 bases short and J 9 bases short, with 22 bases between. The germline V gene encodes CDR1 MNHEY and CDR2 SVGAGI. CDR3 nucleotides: TGTGCCAGCACCCAAGGTAGTATTATTATTGGGCAGTACTTC. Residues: CASTQGSIIIGQYF.

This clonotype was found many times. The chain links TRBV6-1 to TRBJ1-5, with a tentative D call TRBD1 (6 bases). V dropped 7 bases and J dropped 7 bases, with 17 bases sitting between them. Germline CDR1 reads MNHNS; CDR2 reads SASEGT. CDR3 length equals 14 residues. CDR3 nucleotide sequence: TGTGCCAGCAACAAACAGGGATTAGTCCAGCCCCAGCATTTT. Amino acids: CASNKQGLVQPQHF.

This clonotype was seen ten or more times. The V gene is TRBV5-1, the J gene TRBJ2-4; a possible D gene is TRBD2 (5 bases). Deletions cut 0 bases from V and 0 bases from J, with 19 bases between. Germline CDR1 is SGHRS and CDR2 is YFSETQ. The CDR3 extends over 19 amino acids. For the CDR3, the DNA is TGCGCCAGCAGCTTGGGGCTCCAAACTAGAAACCAAGCCAAAAACATTCAGTACTTC. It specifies CASSLGLQTRNQAKNIQYF.

CDR3 DNA sequence: TGTGCCAGCAGTGGTGGGAGTCGGAAGACCCAGTACTTC. Protein: CASSGGSRKTQYF. This chain connects TRBV2 to TRBJ2-5; tentative D call: TRBD2 (5 bases). The CDR3 runs to 13 residues. The V gene lost 4 bases and the J gene lost 6 bases, with 12 bases spanning the gap. From germline, CDR1 is SNHLY and CDR2 FYNNEI.

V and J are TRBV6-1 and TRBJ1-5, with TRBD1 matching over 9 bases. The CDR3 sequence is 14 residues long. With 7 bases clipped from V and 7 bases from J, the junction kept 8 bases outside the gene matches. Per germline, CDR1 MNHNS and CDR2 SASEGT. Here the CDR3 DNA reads TGTGCCAGCACCAGGACAGGGGACGGGCAGCCCCAGCATTTT. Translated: CASTRTGDGQPQHF.

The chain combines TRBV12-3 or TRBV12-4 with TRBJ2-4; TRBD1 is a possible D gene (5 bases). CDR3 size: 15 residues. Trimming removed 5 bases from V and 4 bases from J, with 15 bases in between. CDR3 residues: CASSDLGLTKNIQYF. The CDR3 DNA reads TGTGCCAGCAGTGATCTGGGGCTTACAAAAAACATTCAGTACTTC.

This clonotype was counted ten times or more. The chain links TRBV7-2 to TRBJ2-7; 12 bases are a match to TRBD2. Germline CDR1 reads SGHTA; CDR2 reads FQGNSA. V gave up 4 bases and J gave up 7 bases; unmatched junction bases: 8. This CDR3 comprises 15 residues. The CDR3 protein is CASSYRTSGAGEQYF. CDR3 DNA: TGTGCCAGCAGCTACCGGACTAGCGGGGCCGGGGAGCAGTACTTC.

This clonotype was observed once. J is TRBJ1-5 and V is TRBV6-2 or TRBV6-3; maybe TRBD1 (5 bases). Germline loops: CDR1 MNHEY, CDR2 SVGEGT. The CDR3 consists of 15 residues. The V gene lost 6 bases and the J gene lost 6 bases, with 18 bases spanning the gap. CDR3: CASRPAAGDGQPQHF. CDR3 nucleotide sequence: TGTGCCAGCAGGCCTGCAGCGGGGGACGGTCAGCCCCAGCATTTT.

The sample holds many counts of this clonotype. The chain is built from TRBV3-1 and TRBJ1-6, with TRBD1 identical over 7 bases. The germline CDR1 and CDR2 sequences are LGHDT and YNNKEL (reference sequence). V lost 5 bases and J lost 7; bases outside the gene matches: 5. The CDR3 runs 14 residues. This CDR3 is CASSIRQGNSPLHF. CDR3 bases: TGTGCCAGCAGCATCCGACAGGGCAATTCACCCCTCCACTTT. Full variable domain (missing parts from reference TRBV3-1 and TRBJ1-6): DTAVSQTPKYLVTQMGNDKSIKCEQNLGHDTMYWYKQDSKKFLKIMFSYNNKELIINETVPNRFSPKSPDKAHLNLHINSLELGDSAVYFCASSIRQGNSPLHFGNGTRLTVT.

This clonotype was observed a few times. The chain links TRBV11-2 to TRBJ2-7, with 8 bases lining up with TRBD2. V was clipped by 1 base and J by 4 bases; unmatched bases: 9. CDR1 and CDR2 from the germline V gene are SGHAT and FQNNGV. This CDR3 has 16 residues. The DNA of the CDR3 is TGTGCCAGCAGCTTAGTACCGGGAGGGCCAGGTTACGAGCAGTACTTC. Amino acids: CASSLVPGGPGYEQYF.

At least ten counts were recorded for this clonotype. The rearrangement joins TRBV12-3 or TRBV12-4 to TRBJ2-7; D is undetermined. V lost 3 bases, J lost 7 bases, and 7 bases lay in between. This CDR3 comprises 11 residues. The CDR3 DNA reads TGTGCCAGCAGTTTTAGGAGTGAGCAGTACTTC. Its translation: CASSFRSEQYF.

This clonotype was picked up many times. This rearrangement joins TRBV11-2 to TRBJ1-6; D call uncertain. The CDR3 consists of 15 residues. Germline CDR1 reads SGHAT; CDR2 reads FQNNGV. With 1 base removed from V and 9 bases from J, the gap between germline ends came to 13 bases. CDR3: CASSLGRGVGSPLHF. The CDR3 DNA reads TGTGCCAGCAGCTTAGGTCGGGGTGTCGGTTCACCCCTCCACTTT.

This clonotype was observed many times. The CDR3 region has the DNA TGCAGTGCTAGGAGGGGAGCTCAGCCCCAGCATTTT. It translates to CSARRGAQPQHF. The chain employs TRBV20-1 and TRBJ1-5; TRBD1 is a possible D gene (5 bases). Germline assignment: CDR1 DFQATT and CDR2 SNEGSKA (reference sequence). V lost 3 bases and J 6 bases, leaving 9 bases between the germline ends. The CDR3 covers 12 residues.

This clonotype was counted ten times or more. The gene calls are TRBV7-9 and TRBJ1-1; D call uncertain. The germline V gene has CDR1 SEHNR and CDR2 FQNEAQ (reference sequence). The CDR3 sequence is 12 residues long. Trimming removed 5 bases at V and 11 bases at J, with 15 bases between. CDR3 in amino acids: CASSIEMGDAFF. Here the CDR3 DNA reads TGTGCCAGCAGCATCGAGATGGGCGATGCTTTCTTT. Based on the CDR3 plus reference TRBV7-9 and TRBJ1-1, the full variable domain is DTGVSQNPRHKITKRGQNVTFRCDPISEHNRLYWYRQTLGQGPEFLTYFQNEAQLEKSRLLSDRFSAERPKGSFSTLEIQRTEQGDSAMYLCASSIEMGDAFFGQGTRLTVV.

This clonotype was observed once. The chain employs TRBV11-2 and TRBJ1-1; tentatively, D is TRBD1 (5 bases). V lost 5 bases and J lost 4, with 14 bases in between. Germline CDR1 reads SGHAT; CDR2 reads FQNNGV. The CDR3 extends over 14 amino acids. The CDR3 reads CASSRTLLGTEAFF. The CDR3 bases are TGTGCCAGCAGCCGGACACTGCTGGGCACTGAAGCTTTCTTT.

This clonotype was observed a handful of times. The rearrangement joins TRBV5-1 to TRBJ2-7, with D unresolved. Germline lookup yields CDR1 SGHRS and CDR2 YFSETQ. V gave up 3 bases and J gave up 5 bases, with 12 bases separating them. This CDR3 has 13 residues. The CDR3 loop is CASSSGLIHEQYF. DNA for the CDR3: TGCGCCAGCAGCTCCGGGTTGATCCACGAGCAGTACTTC.

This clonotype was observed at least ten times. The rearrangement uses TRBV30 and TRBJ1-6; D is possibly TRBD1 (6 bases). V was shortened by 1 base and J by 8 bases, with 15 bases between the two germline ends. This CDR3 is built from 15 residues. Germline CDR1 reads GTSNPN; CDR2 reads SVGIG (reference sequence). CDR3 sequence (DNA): TGTGCCTGGAGTGACAGGGTTATCCGGGATTCACCCCTCCACTTT. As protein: CAWSDRVIRDSPLHF.

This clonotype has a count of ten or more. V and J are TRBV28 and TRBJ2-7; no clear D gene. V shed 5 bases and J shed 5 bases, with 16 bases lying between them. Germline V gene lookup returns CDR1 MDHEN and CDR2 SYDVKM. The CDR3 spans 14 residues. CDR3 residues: CASSILAPGHEQYF. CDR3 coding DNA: TGTGCCAGCAGTATCCTCGCCCCAGGACACGAGCAGTACTTC.